This T cell receptor beta chain emerged from a study of T cell responses to AZD1222 COVID-19 vaccine listed by TCRdb under 2021. For the study in its entirety: Because spike-specific TCR depth and breadth did not differ between the two schedules, AZD1222 recipients who got a second dose at roughly 4 weeks were pooled with those who got a second dose at roughly 12 weeks. Trial participants were enrolled by age into 18-55, 56-69 and 70-plus year subgroups, with 148, 28 and 57 TCR-sequenced participants respectively. TCR sequencing was performed for about 250 trial participants, of whom some 200 were given two doses of AZD1222 and around 25 were given two doses of MenACWY control vaccine. Overall study outcomes, separate from this receptor: Because no samples from the day 14 peak response were available, repertoires could be characterized only after the peak T cell response. In the small 56-69-year group, the increase in depth fell short of significance, most likely because of low power. Conclusions about previously exposed vaccinees are limited because only 5 or 6 AZD1222 recipients were SARS-CoV-2 seropositive at baseline. Spike-specific TCR breadth and depth rose significantly after two AZD1222 doses compared with day 0 and with MenACWY recipients. Reportedly, close to half of the unique spike-specific TCRs recognized epitopes lying outside the regions that are mutated in the B.1.351 and B.1.1.7 variants. CD4 TCRs associated with the vaccine covered the entire spike protein, and the dominant responses were in regions 160-218 and 743-854. Participants were mostly white British and included more females than males, and it was suggested by the authors that clonal diversity may have been underestimated.

About this clone itself: This clone's antigen is unknown. One base away there is no much larger clone; base qualities are not given.

The time point label of this sample denotes: baseline before first vaccination. Samples from vaccinated people were obtained from the UK trials COV001 and COV002, which included a single-blind randomized controlled phase 2/3 trial of AZD1222 (ChAdOx1 nCoV-19) in healthy adults. For TCRbeta chain sequencing, PBMC samples from trial participants were taken at day 0 and at day 28 after the second dose. The CDR3 regions of human TCRbeta chains were analyzed by immunosequencing. Processing in the source paper ran as follows. Repertoire TCRs were checked for matches against a reference library of SARS-CoV-2-specific TCRs that had been generated using the MIRA antigen-specificity platform. Breadth meant the fraction of unique TCRs that were SARS-CoV-2-associated, whereas depth meant the fraction of total T cells that were SARS-CoV-2-associated. Using the MIRA data, each spike-specific TCR was assigned both to the spike region to which the TCR was reactive and to a CD4 or CD8 class. Log10-transformed breadth and depth values were compared by one-way ANOVA with Sidak's multiple comparisons tests. TCRdb took this table from immuneACCESS and kept in-frame rearrangements with V and J called. Such tables lack part of the clones; where checked against another copy, unresolved V genes explain under half of the gap, and the rest is unexplained. V and J calls and clone size are given by that table; D and trimming were obtained from the DNA. The sample data list about 85,000 clones, and approximately 89% of these were observed just once. The top ten clones comprise roughly 15% of the sample.

This clonotype was obtained from an adult in good health. The specimen comprised peripheral blood, sampled on day 0 of AZD1222 vaccination.

The nucleotide sequence reads as follows: TGTGCCAGCACCGCAGGTTACGAGCAGTACTTC. The encoded protein is CASTAGYEQYF. The chain joins TRBV3-1 (or the pseudogene TRBV3-2) to TRBJ2-7; the D gene remains uncertain. Counted from cysteine to phenylalanine, this CDR3 has 11 amino acids. Of the read, only the CDR3 DNA is kept; its 33 bases are in frame from base 1. The junction carries 8 bases between V and J, which are trimmed by 7 bases and 4 bases respectively. CDR1 LGHDT and CDR2 YNNKEL were looked up in the germline V gene (reference sequence).